This TCR beta chain was recorded in a study of CD4 and CD8 cells across lung adenocarcinoma regions. CDR1 and CDR2 (germline): WNHNN, SYGVQD (reference sequence). The CDR3 covers 13 residues. Using its own MiXCR run on the PCR reads, TCRdb lists one record per CDR3 protein. The repertoire includes some 3,400 distinct CDR3 sequences, 40% to 60% of them detected once, and 40% to 55% sits in the top ten. Localized lung adenocarcinoma, a non-small cell lung cancer, affected the donors. This clonotype is labeled as medium-sized (0.01 to 0.1%). Source material: CD8+ T cells from the center of a lung tumor. This clonotype originated in a male donor with lung adenocarcinoma. The CD4 and CD8 labels of this study may be unreliable. The chain joins TRBV10-1 to TRBJ2-5; D is unresolved. The DNA matches TRBJ2-7 better at its end, which makes the J call doubtful. CDR3 bases: TGCGCCAGCAGTGAAGGATTGGCTAGCGAGCAGTACTTC. Translation: CASSEGLASEQYF.